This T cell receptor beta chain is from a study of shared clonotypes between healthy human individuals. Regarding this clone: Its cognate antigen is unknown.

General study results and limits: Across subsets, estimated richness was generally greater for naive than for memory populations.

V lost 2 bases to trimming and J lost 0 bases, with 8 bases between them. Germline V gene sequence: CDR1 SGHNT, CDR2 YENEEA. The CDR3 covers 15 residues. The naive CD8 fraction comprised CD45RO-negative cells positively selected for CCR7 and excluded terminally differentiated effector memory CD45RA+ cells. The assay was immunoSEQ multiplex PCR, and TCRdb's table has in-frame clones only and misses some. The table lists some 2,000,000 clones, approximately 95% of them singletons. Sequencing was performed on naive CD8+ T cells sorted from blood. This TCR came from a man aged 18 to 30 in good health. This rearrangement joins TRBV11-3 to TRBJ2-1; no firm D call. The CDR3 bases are TGTGCCAGCAGCTTAACCCTAAGCTCCTACAATGAGCAGTTCTTC. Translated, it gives CASSLTLSSYNEQFF.